Shown below are 9 T cell receptor beta chains from a single sample sequenced in a study of OX40 agonist ivuxolimab in advanced cancers. Generated by immunoSEQ multiplex PCR, the TCRdb table keeps only in-frame clones and is missing some. Here the sample spans tens of thousands of clones, approximately 80% being singletons. The sequences come from CD4+ or CD8+ T cells sorted from blood, collected in a trial of the OX40 agonist ivuxolimab. These receptors all stem from an adult with an advanced solid tumor such as melanoma, head and neck, liver or kidney cancer.

The rearrangement links TRBV27 to TRBJ1-1; D remains unclear. The germline CDR1 and CDR2 sequences are MNHEY and SMNVEV (reference sequence). The length of the CDR3 is 12 residues. V lost 4 bases and J 7 bases, leaving 10 bases between the germline ends. The CDR3 DNA sequence: TGTGCCAGCAGTTCCTCGCTTCGTGAAGCTTTCTTT. Its translation is CASSSSLREAFF.

The CDR3 bases are TGTGCCAGCAGCTTCACCGGGACAGGCAATCAGCCCCAGCATTTT. Translated, it gives CASSFTGTGNQPQHF. This chain links TRBV5-6 with TRBJ1-5; 7 positions match TRBD1. After removal of 2 bases from V and 2 bases from J, the junction contained 4 bases not matched to a gene. CDR3 length: 15 amino acids. The germline V gene encodes CDR1 SGHDT and CDR2 YYEEEE.

The J gene is TRBJ2-1, the V gene TRBV7-6; D may correspond to TRBD1 or TRBD2 (5 bases each). The CDR3 has 16 residues. Germline V gives CDR1 SGHVS, CDR2 FNYEAQ. V was shortened by 3 bases and J by 0 bases, with 12 bases between the two germline ends. In nucleotides, the CDR3 is TGTGCCAGCAGCTTGGAAGGGGAGAGCTCCTACAATGAGCAGTTCTTC. Encoded protein: CASSLEGESSYNEQFF.

The genes are TRBV4-1 and TRBJ2-3; maybe TRBD2 (6 bases). V was trimmed by 5 bases and J by 0 bases, leaving 18 bases between them. The V gene's germline CDR1 is MGHRA and CDR2 YSYEKL. The CDR3 totals 17 residues. The DNA for the CDR3 is TGCGCCAGCAGCTTTAGCGGAGCCTCAACTAGCACAGATACGCAGTATTTT. This encodes CASSFSGASTSTDTQYF.

This clone has a single count. This rearrangement joins TRBV7-8 to TRBJ2-1, with D possibly TRBD1 on 6 matching bases. Germline CDR1 is SGHVS and CDR2 is FQNEAQ. Trimming stripped 2 bases from V and 6 bases from J, with 20 bases between. CDR3 size: 17 residues. CDR3 nucleotides: TGTGCCAGCAGCTTATGGGGGCAGGGCCACTGGGGCAATGAGCAGTTCTTC. Its translation: CASSLWGQGHWGNEQFF.

The chain combines TRBV11-2 with TRBJ2-7; D not resolved. There are 10 residues in the CDR3. Looked up from germline, CDR1 is SGHAT and CDR2 is FQNNGV. V lost 4 bases and J 5 bases, leaving 3 bases between the germline ends. The CDR3: CASSSDEQYF. As DNA, the CDR3 is TGTGCCAGCAGCTCTGACGAGCAGTACTTC.

The V call is TRBV6-1, the J call TRBJ2-7, with 8 bases fitting TRBD1. Germline V gives CDR1 MNHNS, CDR2 SASEGT. CDR3 length equals 15 residues. The ends lost 1 base at V and 2 bases at J; junction bases unmatched: 4. CDR3 sequence: CASSEEGTGPYEQYF. DNA of the CDR3: TGTGCCAGCAGTGAAGAAGGGACAGGCCCCTACGAGCAGTACTTC.

This clone has only a few counts. V and J are TRBV27 and TRBJ1-1; D might be TRBD1 (6 bases). The V and J ends lost 3 bases and 5 bases respectively, with 16 bases between them. The CDR3 spans 15 residues. CDR1 is MNHEY, CDR2 SMNVEV, per germline (reference sequence). The CDR3 is CASSLGGRSRTEAFF. The CDR3 coding sequence is TGTGCCAGCAGTTTGGGGGGCCGTTCGAGGACTGAAGCTTTCTTT.

The chain is built from TRBV7-9 and TRBJ2-1, with 9 bases that match TRBD2. CDR3 length: 15 residues. Germline V lookup: CDR1 SEHNR, CDR2 FQNEAQ (reference sequence). V trimming: 5 bases; J trimming: 5 bases; junction bases outside the gene matches: 7. The CDR3 loop is CASSPVAGGNNEQFF. CDR3 bases: TGTGCCAGCAGCCCAGTGGCGGGGGGGAACAATGAGCAGTTCTTC.